The 14 T cell receptor beta chains presented below share a single source sample, sequenced in a study of shared clonotypes between healthy human individuals. Sequenced by immunoSEQ multiplex PCR; TCRdb stores in-frame clones only, minus some. The sample contains 550,000 to 600,000 clones, about 98% of which appear only once. Naive CD8 populations comprised CD45RO-negative cells positively selected for CCR7, excluding terminally differentiated effector memory CD45RA+ cells. The specimen sequenced was naive CD8+ T cells sorted from blood. The receptor set was obtained from a young man in good health.

This chain joins TRBV19 and TRBJ2-7, with TRBD2 identical over 10 bases. This CDR3 has 15 amino acids. J lost 5 bases, V lost 1 base, and 5 bases had no gene match. Per the germline V gene, CDR1 is LNHDA and CDR2 is SQIVND (reference sequence). The CDR3 here is CASSIVLAGVNEQYF. CDR3 in DNA: TGTGCCAGTAGTATAGTTCTAGCGGGAGTGAACGAGCAGTACTTC.

In DNA form, the CDR3 reads TGTGCCAGCAGCTTAGGCAGGGGAAGAACTGAAGCTTTCTTT. Protein product: CASSLGRGRTEAFF. The chain is built from TRBV7-8 and TRBJ1-1, with D possibly matching TRBD1 (6 bases). Deletions cut 1 base from V and 5 bases from J, with 11 bases between. The CDR3 has 14 amino acids. Germline V gene data show CDR1 as SGHVS and CDR2 as FQNEAQ.

With respect to this clone: Different DNA sequences within this sample yield the same CDR3. The V gene is TRBV7-9, the J gene TRBJ2-7, with a tentative D call TRBD2 (5 bases). The CDR3 length is 13 residues. V lost 3 bases and J 6 bases, leaving 12 bases between the germline ends. Germline values: CDR1 SEHNR, CDR2 FQNEAQ (reference sequence). In nucleotides, the CDR3 is TGTGCCAGCAGCTTGGGATCCGCGGGCGAGCAGTACTTC. Translating gives CASSLGSAGEQYF.

This clone has just one count. This chain joins TRBV4-3 and TRBJ2-7; possible D gene TRBD1, 6 bases. The ends were cut back, 3 bases at V and 4 bases at J, with 16 bases in the middle. Germline V CDR1 and CDR2: LGHNA, YSLEER. The length of the CDR3 is 15 residues. As DNA, the CDR3 is TGCGCCAGCAGCCAGGACGGGACAAGGGGTTACGAGCAGTACTTC. Translating gives CASSQDGTRGYEQYF.

The rearrangement links TRBV20-1 to TRBJ2-7; D unclear. The CDR3 extends over 11 amino acids. Germline V gene lookup returns CDR1 DFQATT and CDR2 SNEGSKA (reference sequence). V was cut by 5 bases and J by 3 bases, with 8 bases left in between. CDR3 bases: TGCAGTGCTCACCTGGTCTACGAGCAGTACTTC. Residues: CSAHLVYEQYF.

The rearrangement joins TRBV5-1 to TRBJ2-6; no firm D call. CDR3 length equals 17 residues. Trimming pared 4 bases from V and 0 bases from J, leaving 14 bases between. Germline V gene data show CDR1 as SGHRS and CDR2 as YFSETQ. The CDR3 nucleotides are TGCGCCAGCAGCCCGGCGGCCAGTCGCTCTGGGGCCAACGTCCTGACTTTC. Its translation is CASSPAASRSGANVLTF.

The chain uses TRBV7-9 and TRBJ2-2; no clear D gene. CDR1 and CDR2 from the germline V gene are SEHNR and FQNEAQ (reference sequence). Trimming took 1 base from V and 0 from J, leaving 9 bases between them. The CDR3 sequence is 16 residues long. The CDR3, as DNA: TGTGCCAGCAGCTTAGTTGTCGGACCGAACACCGGGGAGCTGTTTTTT. This translates into CASSLVVGPNTGELFF. Variable domain in full (rest from reference TRBV7-9 and TRBJ2-2): DTGVSQNPRHKITKRGQNVTFRCDPISEHNRLYWYRQTLGQGPEFLTYFQNEAQLEKSRLLSDRFSAERPKGSFSTLEIQRTEQGDSAMYLCASSLVVGPNTGELFFGEGSRLTVL.

The chain has TRBV7-6 and TRBJ2-6; no clear D. The CDR3 runs to 16 residues. The germline gives CDR1 SGHVS, CDR2 FNYEAQ. V was trimmed by 5 bases and J by 0 bases, leaving 11 bases between them. This CDR3 reads CASSPPSSSGANVLTF. The CDR3 DNA is TGTGCCAGCAGCCCCCCTTCGAGCTCTGGGGCCAACGTCCTGACTTTC.

The chain combines TRBV6-1 with TRBJ2-7; TRBD1 is a possible D gene (6 bases). This CDR3 comprises 13 residues. Trimming pared 11 bases from V and 0 bases from J, leaving 14 bases between. CDR1 and CDR2 (germline): MNHNS, SASEGT. CDR3 sequence: CAGGQWDSYEQYF. The CDR3 region has the DNA TGTGCCGGAGGACAGTGGGACTCCTACGAGCAGTACTTC.

The rearrangement uses TRBV27 and TRBJ2-7; TRBD2 matches at 15 bases. The CDR3 totals 16 residues. V lost 5 bases to trimming and J lost 3 bases; unmatched junction nucleotides: 5. Germline CDR1 MNHEY, CDR2 SMNVEV (reference sequence). The CDR3 loop reads CASSRPGLAGGYEQYF. CDR3 bases: TGTGCCAGCAGTAGGCCGGGACTAGCGGGAGGCTACGAGCAGTACTTC.

The rearrangement uses TRBV6-5 and TRBJ2-7; D perhaps matches TRBD2 (5 bases). V lost 4 bases to trimming and J lost 5 bases, with 12 bases between them. The CDR3 spans 13 residues. Germline CDR1 reads MNHEY; CDR2 reads SVGAGI. The CDR3 is CASSSAGLNEQYF. CDR3 bases: TGTGCCAGCAGTTCGGCCGGACTTAACGAGCAGTACTTC.

The CDR3 nucleotides are TGTGCCAGCAGCCAGTTCCGGGACCCACTCACAGATACGCAGTATTTT. Protein sequence: CASSQFRDPLTDTQYF. The V and J genes are TRBV7-3 and TRBJ2-3; perhaps D is TRBD1 or TRBD2 (5 bases each). Germline V CDR1 and CDR2: SGHTA, FQGTGA. The V end lost 5 bases, the J end lost 2 bases, and 17 bases lay between the germline ends. CDR3 length equals 16 residues.

The chain recombines TRBV6-1 with TRBJ2-1; possibly TRBD1 for D (5 bases). CDR1 MNHNS and CDR2 SASEGT come from the germline V gene. This CDR3 has 11 residues. Trimming removed 8 bases from V and 12 bases from J, with 14 bases in between. The CDR3 protein is CASRAPRGQFF. DNA for the CDR3: TGTGCCAGCCGTGCCCCAAGGGGGCAGTTCTTC.

CDR3 sequence (DNA): TGCGCCAGCAGTCGCGTAGCGGGAGGGACCTACAATGAGCAGTTCTTC. Its protein product is CASSRVAGGTYNEQFF. The chain combines TRBV10-1 with TRBJ2-1; 11 positions match TRBD2. In germline, CDR1 is WNHNN, CDR2 SYGVQD (reference sequence). J lost 2 bases, V lost 5 bases, and 5 bases had no gene match. The CDR3 is made up of 16 amino acids.